Detailed here is one TCR beta chain. What it recognizes is unknown. These data belong to a study of cytomegalovirus exposure and HLA in healthy donors. General observations from the study: For TCR beta chains, V- and J-gene trimming was later linked to a missense DCLRE1C variant. Apparent HLA restriction characterized most CMV-associated TCR beta chains in a later analysis.

The PCR contained 60 Vbeta and 13 Jbeta primers. TCRdb's table, derived via immunoSEQ multiplex PCR, lists solely in-frame clones and lacks some. The data show 150,000 to 200,000 clones, 82% seen once. In germline, CDR1 is LNHDA, CDR2 SQIVND (reference sequence). The ends were cut back, 3 bases at V and 8 bases at J, with 16 bases in the middle. The CDR3 loop spans 14 amino acids. The V gene is TRBV19, the J gene TRBJ1-2; D perhaps matches TRBD1 (6 bases). The sequence was obtained from a girl aged 2 to 9 in good health and CMV-seropositive. Source material: PBMCs. CDR3 residues: CASSIQGGREGYTF. The DNA for the CDR3 is TGTGCCAGTAGTATTCAAGGGGGACGGGAAGGCTACACCTTC.